This is a list of T cell receptor beta chains from one sample in a study of blood T cell repertoires in COVID-19. Measured with immunoSEQ multiplex PCR; TCRdb has only the in-frame clones, and not every one. This sample has roughly 86,000 clones, with more than 75% found just once. Specimen: peripheral blood. The receptors shown here come from a man aged 35 to 55 with acute or convalescent COVID-19. Each CDR3 is given with its conserved first and last residue. A D gene is named only where the DNA matches it firmly. Not every row has a clone size; where given, it reads once, few, many or a size class.

clone_size: once; d_call: TRBD2; v_call: TRBV3-1/TRBV3-2; j_call: TRBJ2-7; cdr3_nt: TGTGCCAGCAGCCAAGTTAAATTAGCGGGAGGGCCGGGCGAGCAGTACTTC; cdr3_aa: CASSQVKLAGGPGEQYF
clone_size: .; d_call: TRBD1; v_call: TRBV27; j_call: TRBJ1-6; cdr3_nt: TGTGCCAGCAGGGCCGGGACAGGGGGATCACCCCTCCACTTT; cdr3_aa: CASRAGTGGSPLHF
clone_size: .; d_call: .; v_call: TRBV21-1; j_call: TRBJ2-2; cdr3_nt: TGTGCCAGCAGCAAGAAGGGTCGCAGGGAGAACACCGGGGAGCTGTTTTTT; cdr3_aa: CASSKKGRRENTGELFF
clone_size: once; d_call: TRBD2; v_call: TRBV6-2/TRBV6-3; j_call: TRBJ2-3; cdr3_nt: TGTGCCAGCAGTTTCGGACTAGCGGGGCGCACAGATACGCAGTATTTT; cdr3_aa: CASSFGLAGRTDTQYF
clone_size: .; d_call: .; v_call: TRBV10-3; j_call: TRBJ1-2; cdr3_nt: TGTGCCATCAGTGTCACAGCAGGGGTTACCGACTATGGCTACACCTTC; cdr3_aa: CAISVTAGVTDYGYTF
clone_size: .; d_call: .; v_call: TRBV6-2/TRBV6-3; j_call: TRBJ1-2; cdr3_nt: TGTGCCAGCAGTTACTCTGGGCAGGGAGGCTACACCTTC; cdr3_aa: CASSYSGQGGYTF
clone_size: .; d_call: TRBD2; v_call: TRBV30; j_call: TRBJ2-5; cdr3_nt: TGTGCCTGGAGACCAGACCAGCGGGGAGGGGAGACCCAGTACTTC; cdr3_aa: CAWRPDQRGGETQYF
clone_size: .; d_call: TRBD1; v_call: TRBV27; j_call: TRBJ1-4; cdr3_nt: TGTGCCAGCAGCAGGGGGATGACTAATGAAAAACTGTTTTTT; cdr3_aa: CASSRGMTNEKLFF
clone_size: .; d_call: TRBD1; v_call: TRBV5-4; j_call: TRBJ1-1; cdr3_nt: TGTGCCAGCAGCTTGGGCCCCGACAGGGGGACTGAAGCTTTCTTT; cdr3_aa: CASSLGPDRGTEAFF
clone_size: .; d_call: .; v_call: TRBV30; j_call: TRBJ1-1; cdr3_nt: TGTGCCTGGCGGTGGGCCGAGAACACTGAAGCTTTCTTT; cdr3_aa: CAWRWAENTEAFF
clone_size: .; d_call: .; v_call: TRBV11-2; j_call: TRBJ1-1; cdr3_nt: TGTGCCAGCAGCCTCGTTAGGCGGGGGCCACTAGTCCGCACTGAAGCTTTCTTT; cdr3_aa: CASSLVRRGPLVRTEAFF
clone_size: .; d_call: TRBD1; v_call: TRBV6-1; j_call: TRBJ1-6; cdr3_nt: TGTGCCAGCAGTGCACTCCGGGACAGGGGAACCCACCGGAATTCACCCCTCCACTTT; cdr3_aa: CASSALRDRGTHRNSPLHF
clone_size: .; d_call: .; v_call: TRBV6-6; j_call: TRBJ1-3; cdr3_nt: TGTGCCAGCAGTTACACAGGTCGGGAGGGAGGAAACACCATATATTTT; cdr3_aa: CASSYTGREGGNTIYF
clone_size: .; d_call: .; v_call: TRBV7-9; j_call: TRBJ1-1; cdr3_nt: TGTGCCAGCAGTTTAAACACAGGGAACACTGAAGCTTTCTTT; cdr3_aa: CASSLNTGNTEAFF
clone_size: .; d_call: .; v_call: TRBV27; j_call: TRBJ2-2; cdr3_nt: TGTGCCAGCAGTCCTACGCGACAAACTTACACCGGGGAGCTGTTTTTT; cdr3_aa: CASSPTRQTYTGELFF
clone_size: .; d_call: TRBD1; v_call: TRBV6-1; j_call: TRBJ1-6; cdr3_nt: TGTGCCAGCAGTGAAGCGCAGGGGGCTTTTACCTATAATTCACCCCTCCACTTT; cdr3_aa: CASSEAQGAFTYNSPLHF
clone_size: few; d_call: .; v_call: TRBV7-9; j_call: TRBJ1-4; cdr3_nt: TGTGCCAGCAGTTCCTCGGGGGGCCCCGCCTCTAATGAAAAACTGTTTTTT; cdr3_aa: CASSSSGGPASNEKLFF
clone_size: .; d_call: .; v_call: TRBV20-1; j_call: TRBJ1-1; cdr3_nt: TGCAGTGCTAGAGAGGCAACTGAAGCTTTCTTT; cdr3_aa: CSAREATEAFF
clone_size: .; d_call: TRBD2; v_call: TRBV30; j_call: TRBJ2-7; cdr3_nt: TGTGCCTGGAGGCCTAGCGGGAGGGCCTACGAGCAGTACTTC; cdr3_aa: CAWRPSGRAYEQYF
clone_size: .; d_call: .; v_call: TRBV4-1; j_call: TRBJ1-4; cdr3_nt: TGCGCCAGCAGCCAGTCACCGGAGCCCACTAATGAAAAACTGTTTTTT; cdr3_aa: CASSQSPEPTNEKLFF
clone_size: .; d_call: .; v_call: TRBV30; j_call: TRBJ2-3; cdr3_nt: TGTGCCTGGAGTGTACTGTTGGATACGCAGTATTTT; cdr3_aa: CAWSVLLDTQYF
clone_size: once; d_call: TRBD1; v_call: TRBV12-3/TRBV12-4; j_call: TRBJ2-7; cdr3_nt: TGTGCCAGCAGTTTTGGGGACAGGGGCGAGCAGTACTTC; cdr3_aa: CASSFGDRGEQYF
clone_size: .; d_call: TRBD1; v_call: TRBV9; j_call: TRBJ2-2; cdr3_nt: TGTGCCAGCAGCGGACAGGGGGCGAACACCGGGGAGCTGTTTTTT; cdr3_aa: CASSGQGANTGELFF
clone_size: .; d_call: TRBD1; v_call: TRBV6-6; j_call: TRBJ1-2; cdr3_nt: TGTGCCAGCAGTCCCCGACAGGGGATAACAGCTAACTATGGCTACACCTTC; cdr3_aa: CASSPRQGITANYGYTF
clone_size: .; d_call: TRBD1; v_call: TRBV6-5; j_call: TRBJ1-1; cdr3_nt: TGTGCCAGCATCGAGACAGGGGTGAACACTGAAGCTTTCTTT; cdr3_aa: CASIETGVNTEAFF
clone_size: .; d_call: TRBD1; v_call: TRBV19; j_call: TRBJ2-2; cdr3_nt: TGTGCCAGTAGTATAGGACGACAGGGTGGATCAGCCGGGGAGCTGTTTTTT; cdr3_aa: CASSIGRQGGSAGELFF
clone_size: .; d_call: TRBD2; v_call: TRBV10-2; j_call: TRBJ2-7; cdr3_nt: TGCGCCAGCAGTGAGTCTGGGGGAGCGGGAGGGCCTCGTTACGAGCAGTACTTC; cdr3_aa: CASSESGGAGGPRYEQYF
clone_size: .; d_call: .; v_call: TRBV10-3; j_call: TRBJ2-7; cdr3_nt: TGTGCCATCAGTGAGCGCGTAAGCTACGAGCAGTACTTC; cdr3_aa: CAISERVSYEQYF
clone_size: .; d_call: .; v_call: TRBV19; j_call: TRBJ1-3; cdr3_nt: TGTGCCATTCAAACTGGAAACACCATATATTTT; cdr3_aa: CAIQTGNTIYF
clone_size: .; d_call: .; v_call: TRBV7-3; j_call: TRBJ1-5; cdr3_nt: TGTGCCAGCAGCTTACGGACAGAGCATAGTCAGCCCCAGCATTTT; cdr3_aa: CASSLRTEHSQPQHF
clone_size: .; d_call: .; v_call: TRBV7-2; j_call: TRBJ1-2; cdr3_nt: TGTGCCAGCAGCTTAAGGACAGTAAACTATGGCTACACCTTC; cdr3_aa: CASSLRTVNYGYTF
clone_size: .; d_call: .; v_call: TRBV5-6; j_call: TRBJ2-3; cdr3_nt: TGTGCCAGCAGCCCCAGGGCTGATACGCAGTATTTT; cdr3_aa: CASSPRADTQYF
clone_size: .; d_call: TRBD2; v_call: TRBV4-3; j_call: TRBJ2-1; cdr3_nt: TGCGCCAGCAGCCCAGACGTGGGGGGGAGGAATGAGCAGTTCTTC; cdr3_aa: CASSPDVGGRNEQFF
clone_size: .; d_call: TRBD1; v_call: TRBV10-3; j_call: TRBJ2-1; cdr3_nt: TGTGCCATGGGGGACAGCTCCTACAATGAGCAGTTCTTC; cdr3_aa: CAMGDSSYNEQFF
clone_size: .; d_call: TRBD2; v_call: TRBV20-1; j_call: TRBJ2-3; cdr3_nt: TGCAGTGCTAGTGGCCTTAGCGGGAGGTACACAGATACGCAGTATTTT; cdr3_aa: CSASGLSGRYTDTQYF
clone_size: .; d_call: TRBD2; v_call: TRBV5-1; j_call: TRBJ2-6; cdr3_nt: TGCGCCAGCAGCTTGGAGGCGGGAGGGGTCTCTGGGGCCAACGTCCTGACTTTC; cdr3_aa: CASSLEAGGVSGANVLTF
clone_size: .; d_call: .; v_call: TRBV19; j_call: TRBJ1-1; cdr3_nt: TGTGCCAGTAGTATTGGGCAGGTTTTCATGAACACTGAAGCTTTCTTT; cdr3_aa: CASSIGQVFMNTEAFF
clone_size: .; d_call: TRBD1; v_call: TRBV24-1; j_call: TRBJ1-6; cdr3_nt: TGTGCCACCAGTGATTTGAAAAATACAGGGGGCTGGGATTCACCCCTCCACTTT; cdr3_aa: CATSDLKNTGGWDSPLHF